This T cell receptor beta chain stems from a study of blood T cell repertoires in COVID-19. Study-wide background: T cells, B-cell-depleted T cells, or PBMCs supplied cDNA or gDNA.

This CDR3 contains 15 residues. CDR1 is MNHEY and CDR2 is SVGAGI in the germline V gene. With V trimmed by 6 bases and J by 6 bases, 11 bases remained unmatched. Authors' processing steps: Reference gene primer amplification in the assay estimated nucleated cell counts. The repertoire was sequenced with immunoSEQ multiplex PCR; TCRdb's copy has only in-frame clones and lacks some. That table supplies the V and J calls and clone size; D and trimming were determined from the DNA. Here the sample spans about 360,000 clones, 81% being singletons. Sequencing was performed on peripheral blood. This TCR was recovered from a human donor with acute or convalescent COVID-19. The donor label of this sample is uncertain. The rearrangement links TRBV6-5 to TRBJ1-5, with TRBD1 matching 7 bases. The DNA of the CDR3 is TGTGCCAGCAGCCCGGACAGGTCGCGGGGTCAGCCCCAGCATTTT. The encoded protein is CASSPDRSRGQPQHF.